This T cell receptor beta chain was identified during a study of sequential checkpoint blockade in melanoma. This CDR3 region has 15 residues. V was cut by 0 bases and J by 9 bases, with 16 bases left in between. The germline CDR1 and CDR2 sequences are SGHDT and YYEEEE. Treatment indicated: randomized to nivolumab then ipilimumab (arm A) or the reverse (arm B). The method was immunoSEQ multiplex PCR; TCRdb's version includes in-frame clones alone and lacks a portion of them. The data show 34,000 or so clones, roughly 85% seen once. This TCR was recovered from a human donor with melanoma. Source: CD8+ T cells sorted from blood (inferred from file names), taken from a patient given nivolumab and ipilimumab in sequence. The rearrangement links TRBV5-6 to TRBJ2-4; D ambiguous. CDR3 DNA sequence: TGTGCCAGCAGCTTGGGAGACGGCTTGGCGGTCATTCAGTACTTC. This translates into CASSLGDGLAVIQYF.